This entry features one TCR beta chain sequence. There is no known antigen for this receptor. Base qualities are missing; no much larger clone stands one base away. This record belongs to a study of siplizumab effects on memory and regulatory T cells (dated by TCRdb to the late 2010s). Background for the entire study: The effect of the anti-CD2 antibody siplizumab on alloreactive T-cell subsets was examined in allogeneic mixed lymphocyte reactions constructed from human PBMCs. The paper as a whole reports these results and caveats: The suppressive function of proliferating Tregs from siplizumab cultures was not functionally confirmed. About 80-96% of proliferating CD4+ or CD8+ clones could not be given a naive or memory phenotype. Because sequences below about 10^-5 frequency were poorly captured, only a minor fraction of alloreactive clones could be mapped to unstimulated subsets. Unstimulated naive T cells appeared to be more diverse than memory T cells, and naive cells seemed to make a substantial contribution to the alloresponse. Among mappable alloreactive CD4+ clones, an average Treg-derived fraction of about 69% was observed with siplizumab, compared with approximately 25% in control reactions. Siplizumab significantly reduced the cumulative frequency of alloreactive sequences traceable to unstimulated CD4+ memory T cells.

Library preparation was by the immunoSEQ multiplex PCR assay. About 10^5 TCR templates per sample were assayed by the deep sequencing platform. Genomic DNA extracted from sorted T cells was the material used for TCRbeta CDR3 sequencing. In the paper's pipeline: The R programming language was used for clonal analysis of the TCRbeta CDR3 data. Comparing unstimulated samples against CFSE-low samples taken after the reaction was how alloreactive CD4+ and CD8+ clones were defined. Regulatory or non-regulatory origin was assigned to alloreactive CD4+ clones by matching of sequences to sorted unstimulated Treg and non-Treg repertoires. TCRdb carries this immuneACCESS record with in-frame sequences only. Its versions omit some clonotypes, under half of them owing to an unresolved V gene in the studies checked, with the rest unexplained. For V, J and clone size, that table is used; D and trimming come from the DNA. Across this sample there are roughly 100,000 clones, with over 90% seen only once. Of the sample, about 0.62% is held by the ten largest clones.

TCRbeta CDR3 sequencing was performed on sorted unstimulated T cells and on proliferating T cells recovered from mixed lymphocyte reactions. Fresh whole blood from about ten HLA-typed healthy donors served as the source for isolating PBMCs. To map where alloreactive clones came from, unstimulated CD4+ regulatory T cells were FACS-sorted. This sequence originates from a human donor in good health. Source material: Tregs sorted from blood.

For the CDR3, the sequence is CASSRQGAIGYTF. The sequenced DNA is TGTGCCAGCAGTCGTCAGGGGGCGATAGGCTACACCTTC. This sequence uses TRBV6-5 and TRBJ1-2; the junction holds 8 bases that match TRBD1. V is pruned by 5 bases and J by 8 bases, leaving 7 bases of the junction without a gene match. From a lookup of the germline V gene, CDR1 and CDR2 are MNHEY and SVGAGI. From the cysteine through the phenylalanine, the CDR3 covers 13 amino acids. This entry keeps only the CDR3 DNA: 39 bases, framed from base 1.